Listed here is a single T cell receptor beta chain. The target of this receptor is not known. No much larger clone is present one base from it, and per-base qualities are unavailable. This entry is derived from a study of blood T cell repertoires in COVID-19 (dated by TCRdb to the early 2020s). At the level of the whole study: Samples covering the acute and convalescent phases of COVID-19 were provided by collaborators in the United States, Italy and Spain. A de-identified subject ID, COVID-19 status, age in years and sex were almost always included in the sample metadata. The repertoires were made available in a free public database intended to serve as a resource for research on the immune response to SARS-CoV-2. The dataset comprised deeply sampled blood TCRbeta repertoires from subjects exposed to, actively infected with, or recovered from COVID-19. Samples came from the ongoing ImmuneRACE study (first 160 participants) plus 1,254 subjects from 6 global collaborators. Where HLA class I and class II types were available, the types were taken from metadata supplied by the sample provider, not from assay-based typing. The prospective study material was composed of cDNA or gDNA derived from T cells, B-cell-depleted T cells, or PBMCs.

Results and caveats for the whole study, not just this receptor: The amount of clinical and demographic metadata varied by source and participant and was provided uncurated.

The collaborating institutions used their own protocols to collect whole blood in K2EDTA tubes. Collaborator samples were shipped for TCRbeta analysis as frozen whole blood, isolated PBMCs, or DNA extracted from either sample type. V loses 3 bases, J loses 5 bases, and the germline ends lie 14 bases apart. The CDR3, from cysteine to phenylalanine, totals 15 residues. The entry retains the CDR3 DNA only, 45 bases that are in frame from base 1. The germline V gene specifies SGHTS as CDR1 and YDEGEE as CDR2. The immunoSEQ Assay, a bias-controlled multiplex PCR, was used to amplify TCRbeta CDR3 regions from genomic DNA. As for the original processing: Nucleated cell counts per sample were estimated from amplification of reference gene primers within the assay. To quantify the absolute abundance of each unique TCRbeta CDR3 rearrangement, sequence reads were collapsed and filtered. For each sample, productive Simpson clonality was calculated as the square root of Simpson's diversity index over productive rearrangements. This immuneACCESS table, as held by TCRdb, lists in-frame sequences with V and J called but not all clones. Of the missing ones, under half trace to an unresolved V gene in checked studies; the others have no known cause. V, J and clone size are those of that table, while D and trimming were read from the DNA. This sample gives a few hundred thousand clones in total; about 84% of them show up just once. 1.5% to 2% of the sample is held by the ten biggest clonotypes.

The sequence was obtained from a woman in her forties or fifties with acute or convalescent COVID-19. The sample comprised peripheral blood. The sequence is built from TRBV5-8 and TRBJ1-4; TRBD1 could be the D gene, as 5 bases match. The CDR3: CASSSWAGLNEKLFF. The DNA sequence is as follows: TGTGCCAGCAGCTCGTGGGCAGGGTTAAATGAAAAACTGTTTTTT.